This TCR beta chain was retrieved from a study of T cell clones after liver transplantation. Germline lookup yields CDR1 LNHDA and CDR2 SQIVND (reference sequence). V lost 4 bases, J lost 4 bases, and 6 bases stayed unmatched. This CDR3 is 14 amino acids long. Repertoires were generated with immunoSEQ multiplex PCR, while TCRdb's copy carries only in-frame clones and drops some. The table records more than 100,000 clones, roughly 80% of them present only once. The chain carries TRBV19 and TRBJ2-7, with 8 nucleotides matching TRBD1. The receptor comes from a human patient who received a liver transplant. Some of these T cells may belong to the graft donor. The sequencing here drew on CD4+ T cells from blood, taken approximately 43 months after liver transplant. The DNA for the CDR3 is TGTGCCAGTAGTAGGGGACAGGATCTTTACGAGCAGTACTTC. It specifies CASSRGQDLYEQYF. The full variable domain, rest sourced from reference TRBV19 and TRBJ2-7, is DGGITQSPKYLFRKEGQNVTLSCEQNLNHDAMYWYRQDPGQGLRLIYYSQIVNDFQKGDIAEGYSVSREKKESFPLTVTSAQKNPTAFYLCASSRGQDLYEQYFGPGTRLTVT.